This T cell receptor (beta chain) was retrieved from a study of T cells in narcolepsy. Measured with immunoSEQ multiplex PCR; TCRdb has only the in-frame clones, and not every one. The sample has about 35,000 clones, approximately 77% seen once. Germline CDR1 and CDR2: LGHNA and YNFKEQ. J gave up 6 bases and V 5 bases, and 11 bases lay outside the gene matches. The CDR3 has 16 amino acids. Study results and caveats: Autoreactive clonotypes reportedly recurred in blood of same and different patients, not controls.

Concerning this clone: Antigen unknown.

This chain connects TRBV4-2 to TRBJ2-2, with 8 bases aligning to TRBD2. Material: memory (CD45RA-) CD4+ T cells from blood. This TCR was recovered from a human donor in good health. CDR3 sequence reads: CASSEFSGTGPGELFF. The CDR3 DNA is TGTGCCAGCAGCGAGTTTAGCGGGACCGGTCCCGGGGAGCTGTTTTTT.